The 27 T cell receptor beta chains below were found in one sample sequenced in a study of T cell responses to AZD1222 COVID-19 vaccine. Clones were read by immunoSEQ multiplex PCR, and TCRdb kept only the in-frame ones, dropping some. The profile covers 95,000 or so clones, with 80% to 95% appearing a single time and 6.5% to 10% taken by the ten largest. Sequenced here: peripheral blood, sampled 28 days after the second AZD1222 dose. The receptors were gathered from an adult who received the AZD1222 COVID-19 vaccine.

The chain employs TRBV5-1 and TRBJ2-2; D gene uncertain. The germline gives CDR1 SGHRS, CDR2 YFSETQ. Trimming stripped 0 bases from V and 4 bases from J, with 4 bases between. The CDR3 consists of 13 residues. Here the CDR3 reads CASSLGTTGELFF. In DNA, the CDR3 is TGCGCCAGCAGCTTGGGTACCACCGGGGAGCTGTTTTTT.

This clone has just one count. The V and J genes are TRBV15 and TRBJ1-2; D is perhaps TRBD1 (5 bases). Germline V gene sequence: CDR1 LNHNV, CDR2 YYDKDF (reference sequence). Deletions cut 0 bases from V and 8 bases from J, with 13 bases between. The length of the CDR3 is 14 residues. The CDR3 DNA reads TGTGCCACCAGCAGAGATGGGGGGGATAGGGGCTACACCTTC. Its protein is CATSRDGGDRGYTF.

This clone was observed a single time. This chain joins TRBV10-3 and TRBJ1-1; a possible D gene is TRBD1 (5 bases). The CDR3 is 11 amino acids. Germline assignment: CDR1 ENHRY and CDR2 SYGVKD. The V gene lost 6 bases and the J gene lost 4 bases, with 6 bases spanning the gap. The CDR3 DNA reads TGTGCCATCAGGGACACCACTGAAGCTTTCTTT. Amino acids: CAIRDTTEAFF.

The J gene is TRBJ1-2, the V gene TRBV28; D remains ambiguous. V lost 6 bases, J lost 4 bases, and 18 bases lay in between. From germline, CDR1 is MDHEN and CDR2 SYDVKM. The CDR3 length is 15 residues. CDR3 in DNA: TGTGCCAGCAGCTCCTCCCAAATGACGGGCTATGGCTACACCTTC. Translation gives CASSSSQMTGYGYTF.

The chain has TRBV19 and TRBJ1-5; perhaps TRBD1 as D (5 bases). The CDR3 is made up of 10 amino acids. V shed 8 bases and J shed 9 bases, with 8 bases lying between them. Germline V gene lookup returns CDR1 LNHDA and CDR2 SQIVND (reference sequence). CDR3 loop: CASGGGPQHF. The CDR3 DNA sequence: TGTGCCAGTGGCGGGGGGCCCCAGCATTTT.

The CDR3 DNA is TGTGCCAGCAGGAGGGACAGGGGCGAGCAGTACTTC. Translating it yields CASRRDRGEQYF. The chain carries TRBV6-6 and TRBJ2-7; the match to TRBD1 covers 10 bases. The CDR3 totals 12 residues. CDR1 is MNHNY, CDR2 SVGAGI, per germline (reference sequence). V dropped 6 bases and J dropped 6; count of bases not matched to a gene: 2.

This clone showed up just once. The chain couples TRBV7-8 to TRBJ1-1, with 9 bases that match TRBD1. The CDR3 has 16 residues. V dropped 4 bases and J dropped 4; count of bases not matched to a gene: 10. CDR1 and CDR2 from the germline V gene are SGHVS and FQNEAQ. CDR3 DNA: TGTGCCAGCAGCTACCCCAGAACAGGGGGCGTCACTGAAGCTTTCTTT. As protein: CASSYPRTGGVTEAFF.

This clone appeared once. The genes are TRBV18 and TRBJ2-1, with 9 bases that match TRBD2. Losses at the gene ends were 1 base for V and 6 bases for J; bases not matched to a gene: 7. CDR3 length: 16 amino acids. Germline V gives CDR1 KGHSH, CDR2 LQKENI. The CDR3 nucleotides read TGTGCCAGCTCACCACAGGCGGGACTAGCCCCCAATGAGCAGTTCTTC. It specifies CASSPQAGLAPNEQFF.

This chain connects TRBV5-1 to TRBJ2-7, with TRBD1 matching 8 bases. There are 15 residues in the CDR3. With 4 bases clipped from V and 6 bases from J, the junction kept 12 bases outside the gene matches. Per germline, CDR1 SGHRS and CDR2 YFSETQ. The CDR3 loop reads CASSQDRGANGEQYF. In DNA, the CDR3 is TGCGCCAGCAGCCAAGACAGGGGAGCTAATGGCGAGCAGTACTTC. The full variable domain, rest sourced from reference TRBV5-1 and TRBJ2-7, is KAGVTQTPRYLIKTRGQQVTLSCSPISGHRSVSWYQQTPGQGLQFLFEYFSETQRNKGNFPGRFSGRQFSNSRSEMNVSTLELGDSALYLCASSQDRGANGEQYFGPGTRLTVT.

The rearrangement joins TRBV5-1 to TRBJ2-7; D uncertain. The CDR3 spans 13 residues. CDR1 is SGHRS, CDR2 YFSETQ, per germline. Trimming removed 0 bases at V and 4 bases at J, with 8 bases between. In DNA form, the CDR3 reads TGCGCCAGCAGCTTGGATCCCTTTTACGAGCAGTACTTC. This translates into CASSLDPFYEQYF.

The gene calls are TRBV9 and TRBJ1-3; D is possibly TRBD1 (6 bases). This CDR3 spans 14 amino acids. Germline-derived CDR1 and CDR2 are SGDLS and YYNGEE. V lost 4 bases and J lost 2, with 10 bases in between. This CDR3 reads CASSPQGPGNTIYF. CDR3 sequence (DNA): TGTGCCAGCAGCCCACAGGGCCCTGGAAACACCATATATTTT.

The rearrangement joins TRBV7-2 to TRBJ1-4, with D perhaps TRBD1 (5 bases). CDR1 and CDR2 from the germline V gene are SGHTA and FQGNSA. The CDR3 consists of 15 residues. V was clipped by 1 base and J by 4 bases, with 10 bases between them. The CDR3 DNA is TGTGCCAGCAGCTTAGAGAGGGGTCTTAATGAAAAACTGTTTTTT. Residues: CASSLERGLNEKLFF.

V is TRBV19 and J is TRBJ1-5; TRBD1 is a possible D gene (5 bases). Germline V gives CDR1 LNHDA, CDR2 SQIVND (reference sequence). CDR3 length: 16 residues. The ends were cut back, 6 bases at V and 0 bases at J, with 15 bases in the middle. Here the CDR3 DNA reads TGTGCCAGTAGGGGAGGGGCGGACAATAGCAATCAGCCCCAGCATTTT. Translation gives CASRGGADNSNQPQHF.

The CDR3 reads CASSPGSSEAFF. The DNA of the CDR3 is TGTGCCAGCTCACCAGGGAGCTCTGAAGCTTTCTTT. V gene TRBV18 combines with J gene TRBJ1-1, with D hard to call. CDR1 is KGHSH, CDR2 LQKENI, per germline. V shed 2 bases and J shed 6 bases, with 7 bases lying between them. The CDR3 totals 12 residues.

The genes are TRBV19 and TRBJ2-5; D might be TRBD1 or TRBD2, each matching 5 bases. Germline-derived CDR1 and CDR2 are LNHDA and SQIVND (reference sequence). This CDR3 comprises 12 residues. V dropped 2 bases and J dropped 9 bases, with 10 bases sitting between them. Here the CDR3 DNA reads TGTGCCAGTAGTATAACCTCGGGACCCCAGTACTTC. Its protein product is CASSITSGPQYF.

The chain carries TRBV9 and TRBJ2-2; D is unclear. The CDR3 is 15 amino acids. Between the trimmed V and J ends, which lost 2 bases and 2 bases, there was a span of 10 bases. Germline V gene data show CDR1 as SGDLS and CDR2 as YYNGEE. The CDR3 loop is CASSVGVTNTGELFF. CDR3 sequence (DNA): TGTGCCAGCAGCGTCGGCGTGACAAACACCGGGGAGCTGTTTTTT.

This sequence joins TRBV29-1 and TRBJ1-1, with TRBD1 identical over 10 bases. V trimming: 6 bases; J trimming: 7 bases; junction bases outside the gene matches: 2. This CDR3 contains 11 residues. CDR1 is SQVTM and CDR2 is ANQGSEA in the germline V gene. CDR3 in DNA: TGCAGCGTGACAGGGGGCTATGAAGCTTTCTTT. This gives the protein CSVTGGYEAFF.

The chain joins TRBV7-2 to TRBJ2-7, with 7 nucleotides matching TRBD2. Germline assignment: CDR1 SGHTA and CDR2 FQGNSA. The length of the CDR3 is 15 residues. Trimming removed 2 bases from V and 4 bases from J; junction bases left unmatched: 8. CDR3 in amino acids: CASSLRGAGNYEQYF. The CDR3 DNA follows: TGTGCCAGCAGCTTAAGAGGAGCGGGGAATTACGAGCAGTACTTC.

The rearrangement uses TRBV9 and TRBJ2-2, with 12 bases matching TRBD2. CDR3 length: 19 amino acids. CDR1 is SGDLS, CDR2 YYNGEE, per germline. With V trimmed by 0 bases and J by 2 bases, 8 bases remained unmatched. The CDR3 loop reads CASSVGNLAGGGNTGELFF. The CDR3 nucleotides read TGTGCCAGCAGCGTAGGAAATCTAGCGGGAGGGGGTAACACCGGGGAGCTGTTTTTT. The variable domain in full, completed from reference TRBV9 and TRBJ2-2, reads DSGVTQTPKHLITATGQRVTLRCSPRSGDLSVYWYQQSLDQGLQFLIQYYNGEERAKGNILERFSAQQFPDLHSELNLSSLELGDSALYFCASSVGNLAGGGNTGELFFGEGSRLTVL.

The V and J genes are TRBV11-2 and TRBJ2-4; 9 bases are a match to TRBD1. J was trimmed by 3 bases and V by 1 base; bases with no gene match: 7. The CDR3 spans 17 residues. Germline CDR1 is SGHAT and CDR2 is FQNNGV. Here the CDR3 DNA reads TGTGCCAGCAGCTTAGCCTACAGGGGGCGAGGCAAAAACATTCAGTACTTC. Encoded protein: CASSLAYRGRGKNIQYF.

V usage is TRBV7-2 and J usage is TRBJ1-1; possibly TRBD1 for D (5 bases). CDR3 size: 15 residues. The V end was cut by 5 bases, the J end by 4 bases, with 17 bases between. Germline CDR1 SGHTA, CDR2 FQGNSA. The DNA of the CDR3 is TGTGCCAGCAGCCCATCAAGAGACAGAGTCACTGAAGCTTTCTTT. This sequence encodes CASSPSRDRVTEAFF. The full variable domain, its missing parts supplied by reference TRBV7-2 and TRBJ1-1, is GAGVSQSPSNKVTEKGKDVELRCDPISGHTALYWYRQSLGQGLEFLIYFQGNSAPDKSGLPSDRFSAERTGGSVSTLTIQRTQQEDSAVYLCASSPSRDRVTEAFFGQGTRLTVV.

The chain links TRBV5-1 to TRBJ2-3, with D possibly being TRBD2 (6 bases). This CDR3 is built from 17 residues. Germline assignment: CDR1 SGHRS and CDR2 YFSETQ. Trimming shortened V by 2 bases and J by 0 bases, and 16 bases separated the two germline ends. The CDR3 sequence: CASSLGAGLSSTDTQYF. CDR3 nucleotide sequence: TGCGCCAGCAGCTTAGGGGCGGGACTCTCTAGCACAGATACGCAGTATTTT.

The chain links TRBV18 to TRBJ2-3; 7 positions agree with TRBD1. V was clipped by 4 bases and J by 4 bases; unmatched bases: 11. Germline loops: CDR1 KGHSH, CDR2 LQKENI. The CDR3 consists of 16 residues. The CDR3: CASSLRQGGPSDTQYF. The CDR3 region has the DNA TGTGCCAGCTCACTACGACAGGGCGGTCCTTCAGATACGCAGTATTTT.

Only one count was recorded for this clone. This chain uses TRBV5-1 with TRBJ2-1; D is perhaps TRBD1 (6 bases). There are 12 residues in the CDR3. V lost 3 bases, J lost 9 bases, and 10 bases lay in between. Germline CDR1 and CDR2: SGHRS and YFSETQ. CDR3 region: CASSSGQTEQFF. The CDR3 DNA sequence: TGCGCCAGCAGCTCAGGACAGACTGAGCAGTTCTTC.

The rearrangement uses TRBV5-5 and TRBJ2-7, with D perhaps matching TRBD2 (5 bases). CDR3 length equals 15 residues. V gave up 3 bases and J gave up 2 bases, with 15 bases separating them. CDR1 SGHKS and CDR2 YYEKEE come from the germline V gene (reference sequence). CDR3 nucleotides: TGTGCCAGCAGCTCCGGACCCATCGGGACCTACGAGCAGTACTTC. As protein: CASSSGPIGTYEQYF.

The chain couples TRBV10-3 to TRBJ2-7; TRBD2 matches at 9 bases. Germline trimming cut 3 bases from V and 2 bases from J; bases unmatched to any gene: 5. This CDR3 has 15 amino acids. Per germline, CDR1 ENHRY and CDR2 SYGVKD. CDR3 residues: CAISDPSGAPYEQYF. DNA of the CDR3: TGTGCCATCAGTGACCCTAGCGGGGCTCCCTACGAGCAGTACTTC.

V usage is TRBV6-5 and J usage is TRBJ1-3; D unresolved. The V and J ends lost 7 bases and 1 base respectively, with 11 bases between them. CDR3 length equals 14 residues. CDR1 is MNHEY and CDR2 is SVGAGI in the germline V gene. The CDR3 DNA reads TGTGCCAGCACCGTAAACCGTTCTGGAAACACCATATATTTT. This gives the protein CASTVNRSGNTIYF.